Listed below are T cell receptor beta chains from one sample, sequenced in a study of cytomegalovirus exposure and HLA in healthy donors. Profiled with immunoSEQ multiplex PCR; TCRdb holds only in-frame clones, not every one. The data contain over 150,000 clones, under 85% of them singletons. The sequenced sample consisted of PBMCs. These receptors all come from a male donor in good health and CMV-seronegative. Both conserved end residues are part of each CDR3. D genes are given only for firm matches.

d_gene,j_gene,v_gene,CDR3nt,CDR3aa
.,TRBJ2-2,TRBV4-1,TGCGCCAGCAACCAAGATGGGGGCGGGTTTGCCGGGGAGCTGTTTTTT,CASNQDGGGFAGELFF
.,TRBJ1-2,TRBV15,TGTGCCACCAGCAGTCCCGTGCGTGGCTACACCTTC,CATSSPVRGYTF
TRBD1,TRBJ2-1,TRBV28,TGTGCCAGCAGCCATCTAATGCCGGGACAGGGGGACAATGAGCAGTTCTTC,CASSHLMPGQGDNEQFF
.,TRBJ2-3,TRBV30,TGTGCCTGGAGTGTAGGGGGGGGGTCAGATACGCAGTATTTT,CAWSVGGGSDTQYF
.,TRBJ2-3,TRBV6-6,TGTGCCAGCAGGAGACTACAAGGAACAGATACGCAGTATTTT,CASRRLQGTDTQYF
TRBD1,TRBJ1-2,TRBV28,TGTGCCAGCAGTTTTGGGGACAGGGTGCATGGCTACACCTTC,CASSFGDRVHGYTF
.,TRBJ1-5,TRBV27,TGTGCCAGCAGGACACAAAATCAGCCCCAGCATTTT,CASRTQNQPQHF
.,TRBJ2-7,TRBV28,TGTGCCAGCAGTTCGGGGGGCGCCCAACCAGCCTCCTACGAGCAGTACTTC,CASSSGGAQPASYEQYF
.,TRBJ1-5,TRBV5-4,TGTGCCAGCAGCGTTTCAGGGGTCAATCAGCCCCAGCATTTT,CASSVSGVNQPQHF
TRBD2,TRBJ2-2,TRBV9,TGTGCCAGCAGTGTTAGCGGGACGGCGTATTCTTACGGGGAGCTGTTTTTT,CASSVSGTAYSYGELFF
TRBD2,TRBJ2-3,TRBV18,TGTGCCAGCTCACCACCGGGACTAGCGGGAGAATTTTCCCCAGATACGCAGTATTTT,CASSPPGLAGEFSPDTQYF
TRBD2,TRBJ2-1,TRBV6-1,TGTGCCAGCAGTGAATCGACTAGCTCCTGGGCTGAGCAGTTCTTC,CASSESTSSWAEQFF
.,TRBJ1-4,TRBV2,TGTGCCAGCAGTAGGAGTACAGGGCCGGAGGAAAAACTGTTTTTT,CASSRSTGPEEKLFF